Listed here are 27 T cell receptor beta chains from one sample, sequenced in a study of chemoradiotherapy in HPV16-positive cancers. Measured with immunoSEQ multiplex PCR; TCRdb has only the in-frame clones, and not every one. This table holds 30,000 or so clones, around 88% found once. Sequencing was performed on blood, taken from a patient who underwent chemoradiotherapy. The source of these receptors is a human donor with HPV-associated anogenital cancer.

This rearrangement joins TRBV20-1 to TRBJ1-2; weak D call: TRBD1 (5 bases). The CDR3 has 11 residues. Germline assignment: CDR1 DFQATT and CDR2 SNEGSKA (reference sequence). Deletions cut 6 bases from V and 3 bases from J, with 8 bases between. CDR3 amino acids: CSAGADYGYTF. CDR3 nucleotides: TGCAGTGCAGGGGCAGACTATGGCTACACCTTC.

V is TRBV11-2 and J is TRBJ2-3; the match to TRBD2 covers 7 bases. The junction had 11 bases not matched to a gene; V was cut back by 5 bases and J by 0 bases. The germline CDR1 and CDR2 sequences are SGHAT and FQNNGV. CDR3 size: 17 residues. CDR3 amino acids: CASSLFSGTTSTDTQYF. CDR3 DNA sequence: TGTGCCAGCAGCCTTTTCTCCGGGACTACTAGCACAGATACGCAGTATTTT.

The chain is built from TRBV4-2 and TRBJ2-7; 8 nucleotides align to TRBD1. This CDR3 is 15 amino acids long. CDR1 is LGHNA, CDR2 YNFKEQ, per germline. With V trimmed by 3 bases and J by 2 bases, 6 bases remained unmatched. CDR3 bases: TGTGCCAGCAGCCAGGCCGACAGGGGCGCCTACGAGCAGTACTTC. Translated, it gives CASSQADRGAYEQYF.

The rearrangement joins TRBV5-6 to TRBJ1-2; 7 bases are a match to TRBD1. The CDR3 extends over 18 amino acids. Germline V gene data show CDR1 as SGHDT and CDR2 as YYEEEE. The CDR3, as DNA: TGTACTTCCTGGGCACAGGGGCCGAGTAGAGAGTATTACTATGGCTACACCTTC. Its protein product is CTSWAQGPSREYYYGYTF.

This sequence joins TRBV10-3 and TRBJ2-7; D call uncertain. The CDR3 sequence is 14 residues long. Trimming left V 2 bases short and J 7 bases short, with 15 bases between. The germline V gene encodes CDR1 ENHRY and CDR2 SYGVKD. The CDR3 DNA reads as TGTGCCATCAGTGAGCTTAAGGGCACAACGGAGCAGTACTTC. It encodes CAISELKGTTEQYF.

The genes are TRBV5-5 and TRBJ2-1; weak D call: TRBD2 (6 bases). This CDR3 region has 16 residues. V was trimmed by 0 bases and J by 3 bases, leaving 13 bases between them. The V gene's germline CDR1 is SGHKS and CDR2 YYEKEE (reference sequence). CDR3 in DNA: TGTGCCAGCAGCTTGGCCCGCGGAGGGGTCTACAATGAGCAGTTCTTC. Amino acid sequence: CASSLARGGVYNEQFF.

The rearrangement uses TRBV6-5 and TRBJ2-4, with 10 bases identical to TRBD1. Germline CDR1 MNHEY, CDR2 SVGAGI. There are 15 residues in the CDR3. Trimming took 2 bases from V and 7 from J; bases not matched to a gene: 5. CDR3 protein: CASSYGTGEGNIQYF. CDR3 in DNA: TGTGCCAGCAGTTACGGGACAGGGGAAGGGAACATTCAGTACTTC.

The CDR3 protein is CASSRLAGGSGANVLTF. Written as DNA, the CDR3 is TGTGCCAGTAGTAGACTAGCGGGGGGATCTGGGGCCAACGTCCTGACTTTC. The rearrangement links TRBV19 to TRBJ2-6, with TRBD2 matching 13 bases. This CDR3 region has 17 residues. V dropped 4 bases and J dropped 1; count of bases not matched to a gene: 1. Per the germline V gene, CDR1 is LNHDA and CDR2 is SQIVND (reference sequence).

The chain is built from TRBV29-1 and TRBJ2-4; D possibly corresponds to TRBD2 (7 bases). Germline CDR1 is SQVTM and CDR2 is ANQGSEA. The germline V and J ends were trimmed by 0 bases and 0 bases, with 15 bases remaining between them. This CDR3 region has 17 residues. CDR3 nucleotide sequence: TGCAGCGTTGAAGAGAACGGGGGGCCCATAGCCAAAAACATTCAGTACTTC. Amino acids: CSVEENGGPIAKNIQYF.

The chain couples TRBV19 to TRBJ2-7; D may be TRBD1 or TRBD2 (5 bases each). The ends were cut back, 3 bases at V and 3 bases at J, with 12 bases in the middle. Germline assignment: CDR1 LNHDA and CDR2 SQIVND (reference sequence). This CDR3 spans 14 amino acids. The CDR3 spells CASSILGRNYEQYF. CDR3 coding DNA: TGTGCCAGTAGTATCCTGGGACGGAACTACGAGCAGTACTTC.

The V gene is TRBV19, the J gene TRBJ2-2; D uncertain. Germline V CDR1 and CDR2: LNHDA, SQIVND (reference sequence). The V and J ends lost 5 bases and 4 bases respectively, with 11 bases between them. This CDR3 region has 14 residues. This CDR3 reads CASSYAVPTGELFF. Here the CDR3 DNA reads TGTGCCAGTAGTTATGCAGTGCCCACCGGGGAGCTGTTTTTT.

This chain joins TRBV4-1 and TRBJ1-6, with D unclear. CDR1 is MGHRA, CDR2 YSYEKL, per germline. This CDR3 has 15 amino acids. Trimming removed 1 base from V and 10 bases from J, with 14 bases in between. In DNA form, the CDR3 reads TGCGCCAGCAGCCAAGGAATTGTGGGAGAATCACCCCTCCACTTT. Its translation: CASSQGIVGESPLHF.

The CDR3 bases are TGTGCCAGCAGCCCTTTGCGGGGGGCGAACACCGGGGAGCTGTTTTTT. This sequence encodes CASSPLRGANTGELFF. The V and J genes are TRBV13 and TRBJ2-2; 8 nucleotides line up with TRBD2. CDR3 length equals 16 residues. The germline V gene has CDR1 PRHDT and CDR2 FYEKMQ (reference sequence). J was trimmed by 0 bases and V by 5 bases; bases with no gene match: 5.

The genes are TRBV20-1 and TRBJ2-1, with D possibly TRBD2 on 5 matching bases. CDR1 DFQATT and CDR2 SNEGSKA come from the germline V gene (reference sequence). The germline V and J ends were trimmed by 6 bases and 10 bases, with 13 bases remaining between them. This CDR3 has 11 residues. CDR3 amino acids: CSAERAGEQFF. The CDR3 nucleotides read TGCAGTGCCGAGAGGGCCGGGGAGCAGTTCTTC.

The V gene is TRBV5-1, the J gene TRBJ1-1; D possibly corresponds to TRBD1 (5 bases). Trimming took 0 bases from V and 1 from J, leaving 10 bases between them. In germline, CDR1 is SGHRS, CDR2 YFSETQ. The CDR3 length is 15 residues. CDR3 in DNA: TGCGCCAGCAGCTTGGTAGGACACCCGAACACTGAAGCTTTCTTT. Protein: CASSLVGHPNTEAFF. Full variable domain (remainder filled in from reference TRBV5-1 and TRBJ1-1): KAGVTQTPRYLIKTRGQQVTLSCSPISGHRSVSWYQQTPGQGLQFLFEYFSETQRNKGNFPGRFSGRQFSNSRSEMNVSTLELGDSALYLCASSLVGHPNTEAFFGQGTRLTVV.

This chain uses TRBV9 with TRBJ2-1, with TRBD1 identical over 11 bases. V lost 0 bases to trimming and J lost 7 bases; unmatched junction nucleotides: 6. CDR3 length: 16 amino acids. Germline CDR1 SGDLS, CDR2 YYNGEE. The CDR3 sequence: CASSVGPGTGGNEQFF. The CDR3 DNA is TGTGCCAGCAGCGTAGGTCCCGGGACAGGGGGAAATGAGCAGTTCTTC.

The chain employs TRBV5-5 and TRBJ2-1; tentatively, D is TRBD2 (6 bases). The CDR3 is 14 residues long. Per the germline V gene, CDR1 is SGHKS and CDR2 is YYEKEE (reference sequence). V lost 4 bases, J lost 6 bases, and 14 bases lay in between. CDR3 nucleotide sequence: TGTGCCAGCAGCGCCCGGAGGGAAAGCAATGAGCAGTTCTTC. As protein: CASSARRESNEQFF.

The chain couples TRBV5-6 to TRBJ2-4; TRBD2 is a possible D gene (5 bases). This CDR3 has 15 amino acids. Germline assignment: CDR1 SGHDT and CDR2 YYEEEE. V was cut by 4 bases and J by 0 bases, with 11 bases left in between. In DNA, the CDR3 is TGTGCCAGCAGCCTCCCCGGGGTAGCCAAAAACATTCAGTACTTC. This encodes CASSLPGVAKNIQYF.

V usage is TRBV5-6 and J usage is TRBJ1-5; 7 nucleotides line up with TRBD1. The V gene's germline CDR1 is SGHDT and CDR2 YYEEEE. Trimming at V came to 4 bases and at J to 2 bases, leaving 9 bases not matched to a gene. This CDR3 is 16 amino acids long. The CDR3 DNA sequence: TGTGCCAGCAGCCAGAGACAGGGCGGGGGCAATCAGCCCCAGCATTTT. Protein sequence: CASSQRQGGGNQPQHF. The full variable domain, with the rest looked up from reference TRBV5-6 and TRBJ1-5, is DAGVTQSPTHLIKTRGQQVTLRCSPKSGHDTVSWYQQALGQGPQFIFQYYEEEERQRGNFPDRFSGHQFPNYSSELNVNALLLGDSALYLCASSQRQGGGNQPQHFGDGTRLSIL.

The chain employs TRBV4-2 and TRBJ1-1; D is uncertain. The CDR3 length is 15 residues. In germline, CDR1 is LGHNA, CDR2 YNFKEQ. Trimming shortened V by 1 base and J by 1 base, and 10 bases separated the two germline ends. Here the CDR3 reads CASSQVADENTEAFF. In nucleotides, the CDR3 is TGTGCCAGCAGCCAAGTGGCGGACGAGAACACTGAAGCTTTCTTT.

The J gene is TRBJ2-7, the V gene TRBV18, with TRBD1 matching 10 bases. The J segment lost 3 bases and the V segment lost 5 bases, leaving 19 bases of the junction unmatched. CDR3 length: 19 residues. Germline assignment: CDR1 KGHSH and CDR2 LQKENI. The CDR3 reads CASSGMRDPRDRGNYEQYF. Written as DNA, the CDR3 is TGTGCCAGCTCAGGGATGAGGGATCCTCGGGACAGGGGAAACTACGAGCAGTACTTC. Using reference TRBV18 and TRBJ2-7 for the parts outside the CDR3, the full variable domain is NAGVMQNPRHLVRRRGQEARLRCSPMKGHSHVYWYRQLPEEGLKFMVYLQKENIIDESGMPKERFSAEFPKEGPSILRIQQVVRGDSAAYFCASSGMRDPRDRGNYEQYFGPGTRLTVT.

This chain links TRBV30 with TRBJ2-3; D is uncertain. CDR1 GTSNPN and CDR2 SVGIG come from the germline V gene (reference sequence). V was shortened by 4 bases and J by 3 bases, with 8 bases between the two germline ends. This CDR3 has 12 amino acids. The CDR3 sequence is CAWNNPTDTQYF. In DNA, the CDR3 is TGTGCCTGGAACAATCCTACAGATACGCAGTATTTT.

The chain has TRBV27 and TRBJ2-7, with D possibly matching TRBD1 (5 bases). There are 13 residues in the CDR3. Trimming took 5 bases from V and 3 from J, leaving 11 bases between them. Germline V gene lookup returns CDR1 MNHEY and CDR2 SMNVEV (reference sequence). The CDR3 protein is CASSKQEFYEQYF. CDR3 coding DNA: TGTGCCAGCAGTAAACAGGAATTCTACGAGCAGTACTTC.

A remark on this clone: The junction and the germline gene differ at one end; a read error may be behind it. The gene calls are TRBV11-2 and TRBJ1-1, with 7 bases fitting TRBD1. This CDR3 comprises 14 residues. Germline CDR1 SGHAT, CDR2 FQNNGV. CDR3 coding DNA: TGTGCCAGCAGCCTAGACAGGGTAAGCACTGAAGCTTTCTTT. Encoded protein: CASSLDRVSTEAFF.

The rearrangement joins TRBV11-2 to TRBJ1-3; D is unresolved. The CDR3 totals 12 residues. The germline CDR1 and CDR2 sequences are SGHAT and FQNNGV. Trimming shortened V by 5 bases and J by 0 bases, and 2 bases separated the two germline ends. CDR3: CASSLSGNTIYF. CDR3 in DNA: TGTGCCAGCAGCCTCTCTGGAAACACCATATATTTT.

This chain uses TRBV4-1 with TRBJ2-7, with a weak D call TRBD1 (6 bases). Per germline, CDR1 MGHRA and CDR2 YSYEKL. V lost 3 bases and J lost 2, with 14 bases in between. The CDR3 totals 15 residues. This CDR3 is CASSQADRPPYEQYF. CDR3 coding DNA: TGCGCCAGCAGCCAGGCTGACAGGCCTCCCTACGAGCAGTACTTC.

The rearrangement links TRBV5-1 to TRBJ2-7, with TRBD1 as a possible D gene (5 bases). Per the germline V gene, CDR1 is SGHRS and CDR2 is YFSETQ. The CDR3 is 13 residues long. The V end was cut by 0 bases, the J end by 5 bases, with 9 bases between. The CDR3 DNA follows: TGCGCCAGCAGCTTGGTAAGGGGCGACGAGCAGTACTTC. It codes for CASSLVRGDEQYF.